This T cell receptor (beta chain) was recovered during a study of blood T cell repertoires in COVID-19. Looking at the study overall: Samples of COVID-19 (acute and convalescent) were obtained from the United States, Italy and Spain. PBMCs, B-cell-depleted T cells, or T cells provided the cDNA or gDNA that made up the material.

This clone was seen just once. Trimming at V came to 8 bases and at J to 3 bases, leaving 7 bases not matched to a gene. The germline gives CDR1 MNHNY, CDR2 SVGAGI (reference sequence). This CDR3 region has 14 residues. In the original workflow: For nucleated cells, counts were estimated from reference gene primer amplification. Clones were read by immunoSEQ multiplex PCR, and TCRdb kept only the in-frame ones, dropping some. V and J calls and clone size are those listed in that table; D and trimming were worked out from the DNA. The data show roughly 250,000 clones, with over 65% seen just once and over 3% held by the top ten.

The material sequenced was peripheral blood. The chain uses TRBV6-6 and TRBJ2-4; 7 nucleotides match TRBD2. This clonotype was obtained from an elderly woman with acute or convalescent COVID-19. The CDR3 DNA reads as TGTGCCAGCCAAATAACGGGGGGCAAAAACATTCAGTACTTC. Encoded protein: CASQITGGKNIQYF.